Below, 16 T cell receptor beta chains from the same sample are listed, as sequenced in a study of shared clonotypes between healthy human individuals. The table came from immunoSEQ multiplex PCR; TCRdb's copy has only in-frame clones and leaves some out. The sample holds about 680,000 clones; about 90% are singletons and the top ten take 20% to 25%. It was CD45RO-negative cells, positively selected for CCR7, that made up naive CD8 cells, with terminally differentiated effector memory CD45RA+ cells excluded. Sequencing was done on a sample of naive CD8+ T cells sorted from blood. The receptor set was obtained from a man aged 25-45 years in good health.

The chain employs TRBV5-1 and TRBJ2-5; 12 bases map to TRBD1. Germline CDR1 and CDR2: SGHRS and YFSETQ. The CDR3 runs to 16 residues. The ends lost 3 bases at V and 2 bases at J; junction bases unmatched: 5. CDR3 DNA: TGCGCCAGCAGCTCAGGGACAGGGGGCTTTCAAGAGACCCAGTACTTC. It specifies CASSSGTGGFQETQYF.

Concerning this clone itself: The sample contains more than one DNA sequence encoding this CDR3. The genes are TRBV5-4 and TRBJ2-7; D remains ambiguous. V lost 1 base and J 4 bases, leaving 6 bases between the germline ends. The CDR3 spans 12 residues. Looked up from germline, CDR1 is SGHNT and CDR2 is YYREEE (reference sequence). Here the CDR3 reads CASSLSGYEQYF. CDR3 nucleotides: TGTGCCAGCAGCTTGAGTGGGTACGAGCAGTACTTC.

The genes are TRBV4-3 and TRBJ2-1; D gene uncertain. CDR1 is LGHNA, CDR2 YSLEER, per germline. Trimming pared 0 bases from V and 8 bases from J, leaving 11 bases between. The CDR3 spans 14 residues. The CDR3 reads CASSQDGPNDEQFF. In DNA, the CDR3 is TGCGCCAGCAGCCAAGATGGCCCGAATGATGAGCAGTTCTTC.

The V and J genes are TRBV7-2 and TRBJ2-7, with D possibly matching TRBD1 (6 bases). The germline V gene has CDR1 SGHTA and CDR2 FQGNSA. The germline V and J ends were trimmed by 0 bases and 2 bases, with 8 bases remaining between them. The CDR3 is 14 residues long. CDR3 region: CASSLAPGAYEQYF. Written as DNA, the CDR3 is TGTGCCAGCAGCTTAGCACCAGGGGCCTACGAGCAGTACTTC.

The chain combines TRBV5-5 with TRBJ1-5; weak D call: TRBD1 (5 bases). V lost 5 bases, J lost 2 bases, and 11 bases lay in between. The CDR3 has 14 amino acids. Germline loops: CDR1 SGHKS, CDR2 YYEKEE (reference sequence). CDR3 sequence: CASSPDRGNQPQHF. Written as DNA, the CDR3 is TGTGCCAGCAGTCCCGACAGAGGCAATCAGCCCCAGCATTTT. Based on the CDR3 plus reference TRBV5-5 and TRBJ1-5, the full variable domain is DAGVTQSPTHLIKTRGQQVTLRCSPISGHKSVSWYQQVLGQGPQFIFQYYEKEERGRGNFPDRFSARQFPNYSSELNVNALLLGDSALYLCASSPDRGNQPQHFGDGTRLSIL.

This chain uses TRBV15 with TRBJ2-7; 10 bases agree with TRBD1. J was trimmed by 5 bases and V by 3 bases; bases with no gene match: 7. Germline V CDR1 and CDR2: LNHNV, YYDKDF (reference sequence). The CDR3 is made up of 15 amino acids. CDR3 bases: TGTGCCACCAGCAGTATGACAGGGGGCAAGAACGAGCAGTACTTC. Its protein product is CATSSMTGGKNEQYF.

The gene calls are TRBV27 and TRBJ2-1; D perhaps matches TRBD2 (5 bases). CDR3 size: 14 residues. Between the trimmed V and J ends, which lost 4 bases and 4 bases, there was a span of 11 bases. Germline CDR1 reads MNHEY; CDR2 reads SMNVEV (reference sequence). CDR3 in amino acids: CASSSGILYNEQFF. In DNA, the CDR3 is TGTGCCAGCAGTTCCGGGATACTATACAATGAGCAGTTCTTC.

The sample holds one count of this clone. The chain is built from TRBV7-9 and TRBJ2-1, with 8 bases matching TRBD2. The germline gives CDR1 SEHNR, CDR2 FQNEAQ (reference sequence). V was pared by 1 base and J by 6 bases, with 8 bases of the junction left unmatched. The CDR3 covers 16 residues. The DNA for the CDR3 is TGTGCCAGCAGCTTAGACGGGACTAGATCATCCAATGAGCAGTTCTTC. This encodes CASSLDGTRSSNEQFF.

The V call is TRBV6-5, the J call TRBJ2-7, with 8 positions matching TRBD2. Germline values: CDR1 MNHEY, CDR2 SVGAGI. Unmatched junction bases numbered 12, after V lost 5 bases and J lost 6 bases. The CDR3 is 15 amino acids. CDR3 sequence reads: CASSVGLAFPLEQYF. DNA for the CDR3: TGTGCCAGCAGTGTAGGACTAGCTTTCCCCCTCGAGCAGTACTTC.

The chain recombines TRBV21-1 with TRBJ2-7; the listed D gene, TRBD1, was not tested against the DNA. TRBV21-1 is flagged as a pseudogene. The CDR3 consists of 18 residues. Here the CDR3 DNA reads TGTGCCAGCAGCAAAGCAATTGTCAGGGGACAGGTTTCTTACGAGCAGTACTTC. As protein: CASSKAIVRGQVSYEQYF.

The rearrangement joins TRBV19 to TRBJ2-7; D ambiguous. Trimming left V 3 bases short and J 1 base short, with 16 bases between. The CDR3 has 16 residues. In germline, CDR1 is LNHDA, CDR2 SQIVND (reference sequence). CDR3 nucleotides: TGTGCCAGTAGTATGGTCCCCGAACCAAAATCCTACGAGCAGTACTTC. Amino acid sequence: CASSMVPEPKSYEQYF.

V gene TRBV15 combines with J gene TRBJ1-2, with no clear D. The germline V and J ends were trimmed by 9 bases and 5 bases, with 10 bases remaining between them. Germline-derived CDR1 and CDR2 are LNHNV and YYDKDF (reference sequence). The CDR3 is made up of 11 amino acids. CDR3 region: CATKTFYGYTF. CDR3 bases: TGTGCCACAAAGACATTTTATGGCTACACCTTC.

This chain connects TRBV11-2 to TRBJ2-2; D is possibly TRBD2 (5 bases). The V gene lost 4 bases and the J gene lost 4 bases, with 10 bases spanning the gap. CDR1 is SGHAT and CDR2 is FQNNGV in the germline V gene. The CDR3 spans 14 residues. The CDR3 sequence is CASSSLRGTGELFF. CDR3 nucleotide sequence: TGTGCCAGCAGCTCTCTCCGGGGCACCGGGGAGCTGTTTTTT.

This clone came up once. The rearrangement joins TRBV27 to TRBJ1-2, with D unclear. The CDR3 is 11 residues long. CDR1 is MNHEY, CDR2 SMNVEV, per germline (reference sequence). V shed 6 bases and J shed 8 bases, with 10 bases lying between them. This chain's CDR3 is CASRSPYGYTF. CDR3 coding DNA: TGTGCCAGCAGATCTCCCTACGGCTACACCTTC.

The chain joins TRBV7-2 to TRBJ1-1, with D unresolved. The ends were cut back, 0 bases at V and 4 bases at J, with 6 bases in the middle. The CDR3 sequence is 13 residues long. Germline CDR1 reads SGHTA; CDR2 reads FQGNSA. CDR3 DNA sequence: TGTGCCAGCAGCTTAGCGCGAGGCACTGAAGCTTTCTTT. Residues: CASSLARGTEAFF.

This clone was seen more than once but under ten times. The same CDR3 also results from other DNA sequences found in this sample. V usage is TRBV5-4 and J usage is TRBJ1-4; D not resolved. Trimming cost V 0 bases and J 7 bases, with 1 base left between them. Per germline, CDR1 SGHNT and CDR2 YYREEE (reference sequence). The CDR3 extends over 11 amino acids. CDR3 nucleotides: TGTGCCAGCAGCTTGGGTGAAAAACTGTTTTTT. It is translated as CASSLGEKLFF.